This T cell receptor (beta chain) was found in a study of T cell responses to AZD1222 COVID-19 vaccine. Study conclusions and caveats: Spike-wide vaccine-associated CD4 TCRs dominated at 160-218 and 743-854. In a largely white British group with more females than males, clonal diversity was possibly underestimated. There were repertoire samples only from the period after the peak T cell response.

Profiling relied on immunoSEQ multiplex PCR, and the TCRdb table lists in-frame clones only, not all of them. The sample includes 95,000 to 150,000 clones, 70% to 90% of them seen just once. Of note for this clone: Its target is not known.

The receptor comes from an adult in good health. The sample consisted of peripheral blood, taken on day 0 of AZD1222 vaccination.

The CDR3 region is CASSVGDSEQYF. DNA for the CDR3: TGCGCCAGCAGTGTTGGGGATTCCGAGCAGTACTTC. The chain uses TRBV10-1 and TRBJ2-7, with D unclear. CDR3 length: 12 amino acids. CDR1 is WNHNN, CDR2 SYGVQD, per germline (reference sequence). Deletions cut 4 bases from V and 6 bases from J, with 10 bases between.